The 3 T cell receptor beta chains below come from one sample, sequenced in a study of T-cell reconstitution after alpha-beta-depleted transplantation in children (dated by TCRdb to 2016 to 2018). Library preparation was by PCR. Data came from an Illumina HiSeq 2500. To normalize quantification of the TCRbeta repertoire, the TCR libraries were built with molecular barcoding that relied on unique molecular identifiers. TCRdb passed the public sequencing reads through fastp at Q25 and MiXCR, retaining productive beta sequences. Entries are consolidated by CDR3 protein sequence, retaining the most common genes and DNA. Here the sample has hundreds of thousands of distinct CDR3 sequences; under 15% occur a single time. The ten largest clones capture over 5.5% of the sample. The sequences come from PBMCs from the stem cell graft donor, collected from the stem cell graft. These receptor sequences come from a human donor who donated a stem cell graft to a child with combined immunodeficiency.

V usage is TRBV18 and J usage is TRBJ2-2; D call uncertain. The CDR3 is 15 residues long. The germline V and J ends were trimmed by 1 base and 6 bases, with 12 bases remaining between them. Germline V lookup: CDR1 KGHSH, CDR2 LQKENI. This CDR3 is CASSPLDGGPGELFF. The CDR3, as DNA: TGTGCCAGCTCACCACTGGACGGTGGTCCCGGGGAGCTGTTTTTT.

About this clonotype: Lacking the conserved final phenylalanine or tryptophan, this CDR3 likely reflects a read error. The chain joins TRBV7-9 to TRBJ2-5; TRBD1 aligns across 8 bases. V gave up 3 bases and J gave up 5 bases; unmatched junction bases: 5. Germline V lookup: CDR1 SEHNR, CDR2 FQNEAQ (reference sequence). The CDR3 covers 14 residues. CDR3 residues: CASSLTGDAETQYI. The CDR3 DNA is TGTGCCAGCAGCTTGACAGGGGATGCGGAGACCCAGTACATC.

The CDR3 sequence: CASSLSAGWKETQYF. The CDR3 DNA reads TGTGCCAGCAGCTTAAGCGCGGGATGGAAAGAGACCCAGTACTTC. This chain joins TRBV7-9 and TRBJ2-5; a weak D match, TRBD2 (6 bases). There are 15 residues in the CDR3. V dropped 2 bases and J dropped 3 bases, with 13 bases sitting between them. Germline CDR1 SEHNR, CDR2 FQNEAQ (reference sequence).